This TCR beta chain stems from a study of beta chain features in type 1 diabetes. The CDR3 spans 15 residues. Trimming removed 5 bases at V and 6 bases at J, with 17 bases between. Germline lookup yields CDR1 SGHVS and CDR2 FQNEAQ. Every bit of the isolated RNA underwent reverse transcription, so sequencing read expressed TCRB transcripts. Here immunoSEQ multiplex PCR was the method, and the copy in TCRdb shows in-frame clones only, minus some. The table has hundreds of thousands of clones, around 14% seen once; the top ten hold about 0.026%. The source is a woman in her thirties or forties in good health. The specimen sequenced was naive CD4+ T cells from blood. V usage is TRBV7-8 and J usage is TRBJ2-1, with D unclear. CDR3 sequence: CASSRSPIIPNEQFF. The CDR3 coding sequence is TGTGCCAGCAGCCGTAGCCCCATCATCCCCAATGAGCAGTTCTTC.